Below are 28 T cell receptor beta chains sequenced from a single sample in a study of spatial heterogeneity in lung cancer. Described time point: sample taken at primary tumor resection. MiXCR, applied by TCRdb to the 5' RACE reads, yields one record per CDR3 protein. Among some 5,400 distinct CDR3 sequences listed, 3% to 5% were seen once. The sequences come from normal lung tissue next to the tumor, collected at surgery. The receptor set was obtained from a male donor with early-stage non-small cell lung cancer.

This clonotype was seen only a few times. An end of the junction does not agree with germline; a read error may underlie this. This chain uses TRBV20-1 with TRBJ1-1; maybe TRBD1 (6 bases). Germline V gene sequence: CDR1 DFQATT, CDR2 SNEGSKA (reference sequence). The length of the CDR3 is 13 residues. Here the CDR3 reads CSAGDRWNTEAFF. The DNA of the CDR3 is TGCAGTGCTGGAGACAGGTGGAACACTGAAGCTTTCTTT.

This clonotype has a count of ten or more. The chain uses TRBV23-1 and TRBJ2-7; 10 positions agree with TRBD1. TRBV23-1 is assigned to the ORF class and has an uncertain function. Losses at the gene ends were 2 bases for V and 4 bases for J; bases not matched to a gene: 5. CDR3 length equals 15 residues. CDR3 sequence (DNA): TGCGCCAGCAGTCAACCGGGACAGGGGATGTACGAGCAGTACTTC. It codes for CASSQPGQGMYEQYF.

This clonotype has more than one count but fewer than ten. V and J are TRBV19 and TRBJ2-3, with TRBD2 as a possible D gene (7 bases). V lost 4 bases, J lost 6 bases, and 17 bases lay in between. CDR1 LNHDA and CDR2 SQIVND come from the germline V gene (reference sequence). This CDR3 contains 15 residues. CDR3 amino acids: CASSTPTRGADTQYF. The CDR3 nucleotides are TGTGCCAGTAGTACCCCCACCCGGGGGGCGGATACGCAGTATTTT.

Judged by abundance, this clonotype is large. The CDR3 is CASSFKNAREGIYEQYF. The CDR3 nucleotides read TGTGCCAGCAGTTTTAAGAATGCCCGGGAGGGAATCTACGAGCAGTACTTC. This sequence joins TRBV12-3 or TRBV12-4 and TRBJ2-7; 8 bases fit TRBD2. CDR3 length: 17 residues. With 3 bases clipped from V and 3 bases from J, the junction kept 13 bases outside the gene matches.

By proportion, this clonotype is medium-sized. The CDR3 nucleotides read TGTGCCAGCAGCTCGGGGGGCAGGTTCGATGGCAATCAGCCCCAGCATTTT. Translating it yields CASSSGGRFDGNQPQHF. This sequence joins TRBV7-7 and TRBJ1-5; tentatively, D is TRBD1 (6 bases). CDR3 length equals 17 residues. V was cut by 4 bases and J by 2 bases, with 18 bases left in between. The germline V gene has CDR1 SSHAT and CDR2 FNYEAQ (reference sequence). The variable domain in full, with the rest retrieved from reference TRBV7-7 and TRBJ1-5, is GAGVSQSPRYKVTKRGQDVTLRCDPISSHATLYWYQQALGQGPEFLTYFNYEAQPDKSGLPSDRFSAERPEGSISTLTIQRTEQRDSAMYRCASSSGGRFDGNQPQHFGDGTRLSIL.

This clonotype has at least ten counts. The chain uses TRBV27 and TRBJ2-7, with 7 bases fitting TRBD1. Germline V gives CDR1 MNHEY, CDR2 SMNVEV (reference sequence). After removal of 7 bases from V and 1 base from J, the junction contained 7 bases not matched to a gene. This CDR3 is 14 amino acids long. CDR3 nucleotides: TGTGCCAGCAACAGGGGAGAGGGGTCCTACGAGCAGTACTTC. Translating gives CASNRGEGSYEQYF.

This clonotype rates as medium-sized. The chain has TRBV4-1 and TRBJ1-2, with unresolved D. The V end lost 0 bases, the J end lost 2 bases, and 10 bases lay between the germline ends. Germline-derived CDR1 and CDR2 are MGHRA and YSYEKL. The CDR3 totals 15 residues. CDR3 nucleotide sequence: TGCGCCAGCAGCCAAGAGGAGACCTTCAACTATGGCTACACCTTC. It specifies CASSQEETFNYGYTF.

This clonotype was recorded many times. The V and J genes are TRBV29-1 and TRBJ1-1; D gene unclear. CDR3 length: 13 amino acids. The germline gives CDR1 SQVTM, CDR2 ANQGSEA. V gave up 6 bases and J gave up 4 bases, with 15 bases separating them. The CDR3 DNA sequence: TGCAGCGTATATGACCGGAGTGGCACTGAAGCTTTCTTT. It translates to CSVYDRSGTEAFF.

This clonotype was observed at least ten times. The V gene is TRBV20-1, the J gene TRBJ2-1; 9 bases match TRBD2. There are 14 residues in the CDR3. The trim removed 4 bases at V and 7 bases at J, leaving 8 bases unmatched. Germline CDR1 is DFQATT and CDR2 is SNEGSKA (reference sequence). The CDR3 loop is CSAILAGVKNEQFF. The CDR3 region has the DNA TGCAGTGCTATCTTAGCGGGAGTAAAAAATGAGCAGTTCTTC.

This clonotype was found many times. V gene TRBV11-2 combines with J gene TRBJ2-7; no reliable D call. V was clipped by 5 bases and J by 0 bases, with 17 bases between them. CDR1 is SGHAT, CDR2 FQNNGV, per germline. The CDR3 is 16 residues long. The CDR3 spells CASSSSLAYRSYEQYF. Written as DNA, the CDR3 is TGTGCCAGCAGCAGCTCCCTCGCCTATCGCTCCTACGAGCAGTACTTC.

This clonotype was picked up many times. The chain employs TRBV27 and TRBJ2-7; 8 bases are shared with TRBD1. From germline, CDR1 is MNHEY and CDR2 SMNVEV (reference sequence). Trimming removed 11 bases from V and 3 bases from J; junction bases left unmatched: 9. The CDR3 has 13 residues. The CDR3 coding sequence is TGTGCCTCAAGCGGACAGGGTCGCTACGAGCAGTACTTC. Protein sequence: CASSGQGRYEQYF.

As to this clonotype: A read error may explain this, as a much larger clone is one base away. This chain joins TRBV20-1 and TRBJ2-7, with D possibly TRBD1 on 5 matching bases. The CDR3 is made up of 11 amino acids. CDR1 DFQATT and CDR2 SNEGSKA come from the germline V gene (reference sequence). With 3 bases removed from V and 5 bases from J, the gap between germline ends came to 8 bases. CDR3 loop: CSASRAHEQYF. In DNA form, the CDR3 reads TGCAGTGCTAGCAGGGCCCACGAGCAGTACTTC.

By proportion, this clonotype is large. V usage is TRBV12-3 or TRBV12-4 and J usage is TRBJ2-3; 8 bases align to TRBD1. The CDR3 runs to 14 residues. J lost 3 bases, V lost 3 bases, and 2 bases had no gene match. The CDR3 region has the DNA TGTGCCAGCAGTTTGTGGACAGGGACAGATACGCAGTATTTT. Translation: CASSLWTGTDTQYF.

This clonotype was recorded many times. This chain joins TRBV3-1 and TRBJ2-1, with D possibly TRBD2 on 7 matching bases. V lost 3 bases to trimming and J lost 2 bases, with 11 bases between them. This CDR3 has 15 amino acids. The germline V gene encodes CDR1 LGHDT and CDR2 YNNKEL (reference sequence). The CDR3 spells CASSHDGGPYNEQFF. The CDR3 nucleotides are TGTGCCAGCAGCCATGACGGGGGGCCCTACAATGAGCAGTTCTTC.

Many counts were recorded for this clonotype. CDR3 sequence reads: CASSLSGIQFF. CDR3 nucleotides: TGTGCCAGCAGCCTTAGCGGGATCCAGTTCTTC. V is TRBV3-1 and J is TRBJ2-1; 8 nucleotides match TRBD2. The CDR3 is 11 residues long. The V and J ends lost 4 bases and 13 bases, in that order; junction bases with no gene match: 3. Germline V lookup: CDR1 LGHDT, CDR2 YNNKEL (reference sequence).

In this sample, this clonotype is medium-sized. The V and J genes are TRBV2 and TRBJ1-4, with 8 bases identical to TRBD1. The germline gives CDR1 SNHLY, CDR2 FYNNEI. The CDR3 is 14 residues long. Losses at the gene ends were 5 bases for V and 8 bases for J; bases not matched to a gene: 7. CDR3 sequence: CASSLQGDGEKLFF. The CDR3 coding sequence is TGTGCCAGCAGTTTACAGGGGGACGGAGAAAAACTGTTTTTT.

This clonotype was counted ten times or more. The V and J genes are TRBV19 and TRBJ2-1; D not resolved. Trimming took off 5 bases at V and 8 bases at J, with 13 bases between the two ends. This CDR3 is 13 amino acids long. Germline CDR1 LNHDA, CDR2 SQIVND (reference sequence). The DNA of the CDR3 is TGTGCCAGTAGTGTGACGGGTTGGTATGAGCAGTTCTTC. Its translation: CASSVTGWYEQFF.

Within the sample, this clonotype is medium-sized. The CDR3 DNA sequence: TGTGCCAGCCGGGGGGGGCAAGCTCAGCCCCAGCATTTT. Its translation: CASRGGQAQPQHF. This chain connects TRBV6-1 to TRBJ1-5, with TRBD1 as a possible D gene (6 bases). The CDR3 has 13 amino acids. Looked up from germline, CDR1 is MNHNS and CDR2 is SASEGT. Between the trimmed V and J ends, which lost 8 bases and 6 bases, there was a span of 14 bases.

This clonotype was seen repeatedly, ten times or more. The chain joins TRBV4-1 to TRBJ2-7; 9 nucleotides match TRBD2. CDR3 length equals 16 residues. Germline CDR1 MGHRA, CDR2 YSYEKL. V dropped 2 bases and J dropped 5; count of bases not matched to a gene: 10. DNA of the CDR3: TGCGCCAGCAGCCAAAGGGGGGCGGGAGGGCCCGACGAGCAGTACTTC. Its translation is CASSQRGAGGPDEQYF.

This clonotype was detected ten times or more. This sequence joins TRBV5-1 and TRBJ2-1, with D perhaps matching TRBD1 or TRBD2 (5 bases each). CDR1 and CDR2 from the germline V gene are SGHRS and YFSETQ. The CDR3 contains 14 residues. Between the trimmed V and J ends, which lost 0 bases and 7 bases, there was a span of 11 bases. The CDR3 DNA is TGCGCCAGCAGCTTGGTTGGGGGTAAGAATGAGCAGTTCTTC. Protein product: CASSLVGGKNEQFF. The full variable domain, completed using reference TRBV5-1 and TRBJ2-1, is KAGVTQTPRYLIKTRGQQVTLSCSPISGHRSVSWYQQTPGQGLQFLFEYFSETQRNKGNFPGRFSGRQFSNSRSEMNVSTLELGDSALYLCASSLVGGKNEQFFGPGTRLTVL.

This clonotype was detected many times. This rearrangement joins TRBV19 to TRBJ1-2, with D maybe TRBD1 (5 bases). V lost 4 bases and J 8 bases, leaving 20 bases between the germline ends. The V gene's germline CDR1 is LNHDA and CDR2 SQIVND (reference sequence). This CDR3 contains 15 residues. Here the CDR3 DNA reads TGTGCCAGTAGTAGAATAGCCGCGCAGGGTAAAGGCTACACCTTC. Amino acids: CASSRIAAQGKGYTF.

Within the sample, this clonotype is medium-sized (0.01 to 0.1%). The chain is built from TRBV14 and TRBJ2-6; no firm D call. The CDR3 has 14 residues. V was trimmed by 2 bases and J by 2 bases, leaving 4 bases between them. CDR1 and CDR2 (germline): SGHDN, FVKESK. DNA for the CDR3: TGTGCCAGCAGCCAAATCACTGGGGCCAACGTCCTGACTTTC. Translated: CASSQITGANVLTF. The full variable domain, with the rest looked up from reference TRBV14 and TRBJ2-6, is EAGVTQFPSHSVIEKGQTVTLRCDPISGHDNLYWYRRVMGKEIKFLLHFVKESKQDESGMPNNRFLAERTGGTYSTLKVQPAELEDSGVYFCASSQITGANVLTFGAGSRLTVL.

This clonotype was detected ten times or more. The chain links TRBV18 to TRBJ1-2; D is unresolved. Trimming pared 1 base from V and 2 bases from J, leaving 11 bases between. The CDR3 loop spans 15 amino acids. Germline lookup yields CDR1 KGHSH and CDR2 LQKENI. The CDR3 region has the DNA TGTGCCAGCTCACCACAGGGTCAGATAAACTATGGCTACACCTTC. Its translation: CASSPQGQINYGYTF.

About this clonotype: A much larger clone lies one base from this, so it may be a read error. The chain couples TRBV7-3 to TRBJ1-1; D is undetermined. The CDR3 runs 13 residues. CDR1 is SGHTA and CDR2 is FQGTGA in the germline V gene. V lost 4 bases and J 5 bases, leaving 11 bases between the germline ends. CDR3 sequence (DNA): TGTGCCAGCAGCTGTAACGGGCGGACTGAAGCTTTCTTT. Amino acid sequence: CASSCNGRTEAFF.

This clonotype is labeled medium-sized. The DNA for the CDR3 is TGTGCCAGCACCCCCACTCCCTCAACTAATGAAAAACTGTTTTTT. This gives the protein CASTPTPSTNEKLFF. The gene calls are TRBV6-5 and TRBJ1-4; D gene ambiguous. This CDR3 spans 15 amino acids. Trimming stripped 7 bases from V and 0 bases from J, with 12 bases between. Germline V gene sequence: CDR1 MNHEY, CDR2 SVGAGI.

In its sample, this clonotype ranks as medium-sized. V and J are TRBV6-4 and TRBJ2-2; tentative D call: TRBD2 (5 bases). Germline V gene data show CDR1 as MRHNA and CDR2 as SNTAGT. The CDR3 loop spans 15 amino acids. V lost 3 bases, J lost 0 bases, and 8 bases lay in between. Here the CDR3 reads CASSEEAANTGELFF. CDR3 DNA: TGTGCCAGCAGTGAAGAAGCGGCGAACACCGGGGAGCTGTTTTTT.

By sample fraction, this clonotype is medium-sized. The chain couples TRBV6-5 to TRBJ2-7; D gene uncertain. Germline V gives CDR1 MNHEY, CDR2 SVGAGI. The CDR3 spans 14 residues. The V gene lost 6 bases and the J gene lost 0 bases, with 12 bases spanning the gap. Here the CDR3 reads CASRLGGSSYEQYF. In DNA form, the CDR3 reads TGTGCCAGCAGGCTGGGCGGAAGCTCCTACGAGCAGTACTTC.

This clonotype was recorded at least ten times. This chain links TRBV20-1 with TRBJ2-3; 7 positions match TRBD1. In germline, CDR1 is DFQATT, CDR2 SNEGSKA (reference sequence). The CDR3 runs to 15 residues. Trimming at V came to 2 bases and at J to 6 bases, leaving 11 bases not matched to a gene. The CDR3 protein is CSARQPGGKIDTQYF. In DNA, the CDR3 is TGCAGTGCTAGACAGCCAGGGGGTAAAATTGATACGCAGTATTTT.